This TCR beta chain came from a study of T cell responses to AZD1222 COVID-19 vaccine. About the study: Pooled together were second doses at about 4 or about 12 weeks. Study-level points and caveats: White British ancestry dominated among donors, who included more females, and clonal diversity was possibly underestimated. Vaccination with two AZD1222 doses was followed by a rise in Spike-specific TCR breadth and depth. The reported proportion of spike-specific TCRs targeting unmutated variant regions was nearly half.

The CDR3 spans 14 residues. Germline-derived CDR1 and CDR2 are SGDLS and YYNGEE. V lost 2 bases, J lost 2 bases, and 7 bases lay in between. Points on this clone: Its cognate antigen is unknown. Other nucleotide sequences in the sample specify the same CDR3.

Assay: immunoSEQ multiplex PCR; the TCRdb copy retains only in-frame clones and omits some. The data hold 95,000 to 150,000 clones, with about 90% observed a single time. The specimen comprised peripheral blood, sampled on day 0 of AZD1222 vaccination. This receptor was obtained from an adult in good health. The V and J genes are TRBV9 and TRBJ1-4; D remains ambiguous. The CDR3 is CASSVDGTNEKLFF. In DNA, the CDR3 is TGTGCCAGCAGCGTCGACGGGACTAATGAAAAACTGTTTTTT. The entire variable domain, with the rest obtained from reference TRBV9 and TRBJ1-4, is as follows: DSGVTQTPKHLITATGQRVTLRCSPRSGDLSVYWYQQSLDQGLQFLIQYYNGEERAKGNILERFSAQQFPDLHSELNLSSLELGDSALYFCASSVDGTNEKLFFGSGTQLSVL.